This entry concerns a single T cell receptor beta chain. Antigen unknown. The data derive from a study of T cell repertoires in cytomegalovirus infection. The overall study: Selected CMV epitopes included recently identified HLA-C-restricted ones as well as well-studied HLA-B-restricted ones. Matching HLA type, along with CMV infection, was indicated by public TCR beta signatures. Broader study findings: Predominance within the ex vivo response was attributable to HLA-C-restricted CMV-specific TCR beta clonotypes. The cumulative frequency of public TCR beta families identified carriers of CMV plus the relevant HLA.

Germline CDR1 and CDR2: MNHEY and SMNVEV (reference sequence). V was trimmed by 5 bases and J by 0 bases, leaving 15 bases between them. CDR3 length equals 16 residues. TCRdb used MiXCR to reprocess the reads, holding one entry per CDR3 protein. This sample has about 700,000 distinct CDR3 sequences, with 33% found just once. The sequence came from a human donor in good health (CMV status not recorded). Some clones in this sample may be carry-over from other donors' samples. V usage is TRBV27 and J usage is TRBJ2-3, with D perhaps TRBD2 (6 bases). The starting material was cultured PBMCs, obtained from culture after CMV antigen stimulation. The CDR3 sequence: CASSAIGTLSTDTQYF. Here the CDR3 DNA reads TGTGCCAGCAGTGCCATTGGGACTCTTAGCACAGATACGCAGTATTTT.